Below are 21 T cell receptor beta chains sequenced from a single sample in a study of technical replicates of blood from a few donors. TCRdb keeps only in-frame clones here, not all; method: immunoSEQ multiplex PCR. The repertoire holds about 82,000 clones, with roughly 93% as singletons. The material sequenced was T cells isolated from PBMCs. These receptors originate from a human donor in good health.

This chain joins TRBV13 and TRBJ2-5; 8 bases are a match to TRBD1. V trimming: 3 bases; J trimming: 5 bases; junction bases outside the gene matches: 8. CDR3 length: 15 amino acids. Germline-derived CDR1 and CDR2 are PRHDT and FYEKMQ (reference sequence). CDR3 DNA: TGTGCCAGCAGCTTTGCGGGACAGGCGGAGGAGACCCAGTACTTC. It yields the protein CASSFAGQAEETQYF.

CDR3 DNA sequence: TGTGCCTGGAGTGTTTTCTCGTCGGACTTCTATGGCTACACCTTC. This codes for CAWSVFSSDFYGYTF. This chain joins TRBV30 and TRBJ1-2; no clear D gene. Germline V gives CDR1 GTSNPN, CDR2 SVGIG (reference sequence). The CDR3 loop spans 15 amino acids. Trimming removed 0 bases at V and 4 bases at J, with 15 bases between.

The DNA for the CDR3 is TGCGCCAGCAGCCAGACTAGCGGGAGGACTTACGAGCAGTACTTC. Its translation is CASSQTSGRTYEQYF. The chain couples TRBV4-1 to TRBJ2-7; 13 bases are a match to TRBD2. Germline trimming cut 3 bases from V and 4 bases from J; bases unmatched to any gene: 3. Germline CDR1 and CDR2: MGHRA and YSYEKL. The CDR3 consists of 15 residues.

This chain links TRBV9 with TRBJ1-1; D remains unclear. The length of the CDR3 is 13 residues. Per germline, CDR1 SGDLS and CDR2 YYNGEE. V lost 2 bases and J lost 1, with 6 bases in between. CDR3 sequence (DNA): TGTGCCAGCAGCGTCAGCGGGAACACTGAAGCTTTCTTT. Its translation is CASSVSGNTEAFF.

The rearrangement joins TRBV27 to TRBJ1-5, with TRBD1 matching 7 bases. The ends lost 3 bases at V and 2 bases at J; junction bases unmatched: 7. The CDR3 length is 16 residues. Germline V gives CDR1 MNHEY, CDR2 SMNVEV (reference sequence). The CDR3 DNA sequence: TGTGCCAGCAGTTTTCGAGGGGGCAGTGGCAATCAGCCCCAGCATTTT. Encoded protein: CASSFRGGSGNQPQHF.

The chain combines TRBV15 with TRBJ2-7; D may be TRBD1 (6 bases). V lost 0 bases and J lost 6, with 18 bases in between. There are 16 residues in the CDR3. Germline V lookup: CDR1 LNHNV, CDR2 YYDKDF (reference sequence). The CDR3 nucleotides are TGTGCCACCAGCAGAGAGGGGGCTTTAGGCCCGTTCGAGCAGTACTTC. It is translated as CATSREGALGPFEQYF. The full variable domain, rest sourced from reference TRBV15 and TRBJ2-7, is DAMVIQNPRYQVTQFGKPVTLSCSQTLNHNVMYWYQQKSSQAPKLLFHYYDKDFNNEADTPDNFQSRRPNTSFCFLDIRSPGLGDTAMYLCATSREGALGPFEQYFGPGTRLTVT.

This clone was observed a single time. This chain uses TRBV30 with TRBJ1-2; TRBD1 is a possible D gene (5 bases). The germline V and J ends were trimmed by 7 bases and 7 bases, with 16 bases remaining between them. This CDR3 is built from 12 residues. CDR1 and CDR2 from the germline V gene are GTSNPN and SVGIG (reference sequence). The CDR3 DNA reads TGTGCCTACTCCAGGGAAATAGGTGGCTACACCTTC. This encodes CAYSREIGGYTF.

The J gene is TRBJ2-7, the V gene TRBV4-2, with TRBD2 identical over 8 bases. The V segment lost 0 bases and the J segment 5 bases; nucleotides outside the gene matches: 9. CDR3 length: 16 residues. The germline CDR1 and CDR2 sequences are LGHNA and YNFKEQ. The DNA for the CDR3 is TGTGCCAGCAGCCAAGATAGGAGCGGGAGTTATAACGAGCAGTACTTC. As protein: CASSQDRSGSYNEQYF.

The chain is built from TRBV28 and TRBJ2-7; 7 bases fit TRBD2. The CDR3 is 14 amino acids. V trimming: 2 bases; J trimming: 4 bases; junction bases outside the gene matches: 5. Germline V gives CDR1 MDHEN, CDR2 SYDVKM. This chain's CDR3 is CASSLGGGSYEQYF. The CDR3 DNA reads TGTGCCAGCAGTTTAGGGGGGGGTTCTTACGAGCAGTACTTC.

V usage is TRBV5-1 and J usage is TRBJ2-2; 7 positions match TRBD2. This CDR3 is built from 15 residues. V shed 2 bases, J shed 1 base, and the junction held 2 bases outside the gene matches. Germline V gives CDR1 SGHRS, CDR2 YFSETQ. CDR3 loop: CASSFSSGNTGELFF. DNA for the CDR3: TGCGCCAGCAGCTTTTCTAGCGGGAACACCGGGGAGCTGTTTTTT.

The chain links TRBV5-6 to TRBJ2-3; 7 bases fit TRBD2. Trimming at V came to 0 bases and at J to 1 base, leaving 8 bases not matched to a gene. The CDR3 extends over 17 amino acids. CDR1 SGHDT and CDR2 YYEEEE come from the germline V gene. The CDR3 loop reads CASSLAGGGQRTDTQYF. The CDR3 DNA follows: TGTGCCAGCAGCTTGGCGGGAGGTGGTCAACGCACAGATACGCAGTATTTT.

The V gene is TRBV6-5, the J gene TRBJ2-3; D unclear. The CDR3 extends over 14 amino acids. V lost 2 bases and J 3 bases, leaving 9 bases between the germline ends. The germline gives CDR1 MNHEY, CDR2 SVGAGI. The CDR3 DNA reads as TGTGCCAGCAGTTACGAACAATGGACAGATACGCAGTATTTT. Amino acids: CASSYEQWTDTQYF.

The gene calls are TRBV7-3 and TRBJ2-3; D is unclear. Trimming left V 1 base short and J 0 bases short, with 8 bases between. Germline CDR1 and CDR2: SGHTA and FQGTGA. There are 15 residues in the CDR3. The chain's CDR3 is CASSLSLTSTDTQYF. Written as DNA, the CDR3 is TGTGCCAGCAGCTTAAGCCTCACTAGCACAGATACGCAGTATTTT.

The table lists this clone with a count of one. The chain employs TRBV28 and TRBJ1-4; a possible D gene is TRBD1 (5 bases). This CDR3 spans 14 amino acids. Between the trimmed V and J ends, which lost 3 bases and 7 bases, there was a span of 12 bases. CDR1 is MDHEN and CDR2 is SYDVKM in the germline V gene. CDR3 nucleotides: TGTGCCAGCAGTTTTTCCAGGGATCCTGAAAAACTGTTTTTT. Translation gives CASSFSRDPEKLFF.

The chain carries TRBV7-6 and TRBJ2-1, with D maybe TRBD2 (5 bases). The V gene's germline CDR1 is SGHVS and CDR2 FNYEAQ. This CDR3 region has 14 residues. V dropped 0 bases and J dropped 4 bases, with 7 bases sitting between them. The CDR3 reads CASSLAGVYNEQFF. CDR3 coding DNA: TGTGCCAGCAGCTTAGCGGGAGTGTACAATGAGCAGTTCTTC.

This clone showed up just once. The V gene is TRBV7-9, the J gene TRBJ2-3, with 7 bases identical to TRBD1. The germline gives CDR1 SEHNR, CDR2 FQNEAQ (reference sequence). This CDR3 spans 15 amino acids. The V segment lost 7 bases and the J segment 6 bases; nucleotides outside the gene matches: 13. The DNA for the CDR3 is TGTGCCAGCACCTCTAGCTCAGGGGGTTGGGATACGCAGTATTTT. It encodes CASTSSSGGWDTQYF.

The genes are TRBV27 and TRBJ1-4; TRBD1 might be the D (5 bases). Per germline, CDR1 MNHEY and CDR2 SMNVEV (reference sequence). V was cut by 5 bases and J by 8 bases, with 18 bases left in between. CDR3 size: 15 residues. CDR3 sequence: CASSTLSEKGEKLFF. The CDR3 bases are TGTGCCAGCAGTACCCTTTCCGAGAAGGGGGAAAAACTGTTTTTT.

V is TRBV7-9 and J is TRBJ2-5; D gene uncertain. This CDR3 is built from 11 residues. Trimming took 8 bases from V and 1 from J, leaving 5 bases between them. CDR1 and CDR2 (germline): SEHNR, FQNEAQ (reference sequence). This CDR3 reads CASELQETQYF. In nucleotides, the CDR3 is TGTGCCAGCGAACTCCAAGAGACCCAGTACTTC. Complete variable domain (other parts from reference TRBV7-9 and TRBJ2-5): DTGVSQNPRHKITKRGQNVTFRCDPISEHNRLYWYRQTLGQGPEFLTYFQNEAQLEKSRLLSDRFSAERPKGSFSTLEIQRTEQGDSAMYLCASELQETQYFGPGTRLLVL.

V and J are TRBV4-2 and TRBJ1-5; weak D call: TRBD1 (6 bases). V was trimmed by 0 bases and J by 0 bases, leaving 12 bases between them. Germline V gives CDR1 LGHNA, CDR2 YNFKEQ. The CDR3 consists of 17 residues. CDR3 bases: TGTGCCAGCAGCCAAGATTCGGGGGGCATTAGCAATCAGCCCCAGCATTTT. Protein sequence: CASSQDSGGISNQPQHF.

This clone was observed once. V gene TRBV7-3 combines with J gene TRBJ1-1; TRBD1 might be the D (5 bases). CDR1 and CDR2 (germline): SGHTA, FQGTGA. The V end was cut by 0 bases, the J end by 3 bases, with 11 bases between. The CDR3 length is 15 residues. CDR3 sequence: CASSLTGAGDTEAFF. In nucleotides, the CDR3 is TGTGCCAGCAGCTTAACAGGGGCTGGGGACACTGAAGCTTTCTTT. Drawing the rest from reference TRBV7-3 and TRBJ1-1, the complete variable domain is GAGVSQTPSNKVTEKGKYVELRCDPISGHTALYWYRQSLGQGPEFLIYFQGTGAADDSGLPNDRFFAVRPEGSVSTLKIQRTERGDSAVYLCASSLTGAGDTEAFFGQGTRLTVV.

The sample holds one count of this clone. The chain combines TRBV29-1 with TRBJ1-1, with 8 bases matching TRBD1. The V gene end was trimmed by 6 bases and the J gene end by 6 bases; junction bases not matched to a gene: 9. The germline CDR1 and CDR2 sequences are SQVTM and ANQGSEA. The CDR3 contains 13 residues. The CDR3 spells CSVGQGGPAEAFF. The DNA for the CDR3 is TGCAGCGTCGGACAGGGCGGCCCAGCTGAAGCTTTCTTT.